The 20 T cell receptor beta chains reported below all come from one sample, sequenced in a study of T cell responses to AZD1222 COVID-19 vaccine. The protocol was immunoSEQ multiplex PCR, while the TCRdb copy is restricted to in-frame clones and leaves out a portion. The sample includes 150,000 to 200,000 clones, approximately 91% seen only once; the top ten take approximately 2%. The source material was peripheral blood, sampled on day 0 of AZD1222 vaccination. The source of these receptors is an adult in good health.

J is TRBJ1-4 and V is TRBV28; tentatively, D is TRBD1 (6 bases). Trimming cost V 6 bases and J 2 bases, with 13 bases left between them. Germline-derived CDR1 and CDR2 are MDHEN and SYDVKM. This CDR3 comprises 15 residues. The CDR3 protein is CASREDRSTNEKLFF. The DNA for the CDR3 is TGTGCCAGCAGAGAAGACAGGTCCACTAATGAAAAACTGTTTTTT.

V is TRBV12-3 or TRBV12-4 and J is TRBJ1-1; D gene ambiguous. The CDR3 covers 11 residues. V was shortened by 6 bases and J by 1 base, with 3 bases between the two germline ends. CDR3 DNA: TGTGCCAGCAGACAGAACACTGAAGCTTTCTTT. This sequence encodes CASRQNTEAFF.

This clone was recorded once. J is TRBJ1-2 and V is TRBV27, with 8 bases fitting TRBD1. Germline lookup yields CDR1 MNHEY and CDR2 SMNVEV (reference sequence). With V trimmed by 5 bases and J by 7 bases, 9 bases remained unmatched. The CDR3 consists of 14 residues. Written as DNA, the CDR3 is TGTGCCAGCAGTCCCCTCCCCGGGACAGGTGGCTACACCTTC. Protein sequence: CASSPLPGTGGYTF.

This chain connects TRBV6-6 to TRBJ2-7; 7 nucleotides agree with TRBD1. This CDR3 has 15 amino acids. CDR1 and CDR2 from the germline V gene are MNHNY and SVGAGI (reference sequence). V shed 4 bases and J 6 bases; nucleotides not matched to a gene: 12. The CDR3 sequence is CASSFSTGDNGEQYF. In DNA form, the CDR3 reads TGTGCCAGCAGTTTCTCAACAGGGGATAACGGCGAGCAGTACTTC.

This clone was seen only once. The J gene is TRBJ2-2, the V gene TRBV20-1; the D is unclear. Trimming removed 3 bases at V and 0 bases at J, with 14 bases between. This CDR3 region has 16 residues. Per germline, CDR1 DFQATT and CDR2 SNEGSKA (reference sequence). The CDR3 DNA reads TGCAGTGCTAGTAGTCGTCAGACCGCGAACACCGGGGAGCTGTTTTTT. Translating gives CSASSRQTANTGELFF.

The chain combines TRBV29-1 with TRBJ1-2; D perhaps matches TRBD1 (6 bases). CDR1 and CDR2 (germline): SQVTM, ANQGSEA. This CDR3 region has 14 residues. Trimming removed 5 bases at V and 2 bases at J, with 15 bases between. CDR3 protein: CSVTGDKGNYGYTF. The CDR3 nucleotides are TGCAGCGTTACCGGGGACAAGGGGAACTATGGCTACACCTTC. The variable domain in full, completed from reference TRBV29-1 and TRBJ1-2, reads SAVISQKPSRDICQRGTSLTIQCQVDSQVTMMFWYRQQPGQSLTLIATANQGSEATYESGFVIDKFPISRPNLTFSTLTVSNMSPEDSSIYLCSVTGDKGNYGYTFGSGTRLTVV.

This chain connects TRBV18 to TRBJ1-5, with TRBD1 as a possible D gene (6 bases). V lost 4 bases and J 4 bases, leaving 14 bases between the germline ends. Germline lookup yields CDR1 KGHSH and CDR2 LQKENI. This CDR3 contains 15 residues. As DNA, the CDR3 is TGTGCCAGCTCACTCCAAGGAGGGGGTAATCAGCCCCAGCATTTT. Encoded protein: CASSLQGGGNQPQHF.

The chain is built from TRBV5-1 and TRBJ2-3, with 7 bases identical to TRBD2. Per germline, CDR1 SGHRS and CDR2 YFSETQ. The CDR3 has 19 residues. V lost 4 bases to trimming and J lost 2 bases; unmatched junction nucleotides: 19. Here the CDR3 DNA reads TGCGCCAGCAGCCTCCAATTACCGACTAGCCCAACTTTCACAGATACGCAGTATTTT. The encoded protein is CASSLQLPTSPTFTDTQYF.

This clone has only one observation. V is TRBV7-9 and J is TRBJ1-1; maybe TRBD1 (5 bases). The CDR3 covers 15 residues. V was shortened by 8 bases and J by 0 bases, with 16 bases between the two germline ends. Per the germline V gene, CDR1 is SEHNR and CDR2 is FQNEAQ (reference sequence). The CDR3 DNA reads TGTGCCAGCGGGTCAGGGAGTCGGATGAACACTGAAGCTTTCTTT. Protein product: CASGSGSRMNTEAFF. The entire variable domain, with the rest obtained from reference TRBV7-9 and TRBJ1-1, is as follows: DTGVSQNPRHKITKRGQNVTFRCDPISEHNRLYWYRQTLGQGPEFLTYFQNEAQLEKSRLLSDRFSAERPKGSFSTLEIQRTEQGDSAMYLCASGSGSRMNTEAFFGQGTRLTVV.

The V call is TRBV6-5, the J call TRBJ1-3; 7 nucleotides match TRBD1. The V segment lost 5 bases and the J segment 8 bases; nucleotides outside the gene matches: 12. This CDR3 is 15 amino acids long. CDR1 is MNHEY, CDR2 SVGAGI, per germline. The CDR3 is CASSPSTGPGDTIYF. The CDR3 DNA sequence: TGTGCCAGCAGTCCCTCGACAGGGCCTGGGGACACCATATATTTT.

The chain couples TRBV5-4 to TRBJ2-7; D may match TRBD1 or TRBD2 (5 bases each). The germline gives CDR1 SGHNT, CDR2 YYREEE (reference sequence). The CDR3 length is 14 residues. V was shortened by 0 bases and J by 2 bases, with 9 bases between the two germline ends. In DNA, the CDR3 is TGTGCCAGCAGCTTGGCTGGGACCCCCTACGAGCAGTACTTC. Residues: CASSLAGTPYEQYF.

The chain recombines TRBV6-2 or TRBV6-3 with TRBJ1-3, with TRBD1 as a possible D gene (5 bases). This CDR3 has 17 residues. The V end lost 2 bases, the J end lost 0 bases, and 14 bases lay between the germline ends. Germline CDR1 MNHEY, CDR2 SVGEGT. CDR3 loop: CASSYGTGIDSGNTIYF. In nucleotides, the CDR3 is TGTGCCAGCAGTTACGGGACCGGGATCGACTCTGGAAACACCATATATTTT.

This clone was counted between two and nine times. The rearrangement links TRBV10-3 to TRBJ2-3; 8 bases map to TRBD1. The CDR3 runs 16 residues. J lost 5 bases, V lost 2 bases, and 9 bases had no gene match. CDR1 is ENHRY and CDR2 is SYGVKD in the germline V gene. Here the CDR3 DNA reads TGTGCCATCAGTGAGCCCGGACAGGGTTTGGGAGATACGCAGTATTTT. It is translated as CAISEPGQGLGDTQYF.

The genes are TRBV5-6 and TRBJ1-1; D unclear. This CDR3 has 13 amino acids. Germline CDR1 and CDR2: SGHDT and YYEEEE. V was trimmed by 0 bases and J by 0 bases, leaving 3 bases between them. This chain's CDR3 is CASSLDVNTEAFF. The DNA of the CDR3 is TGTGCCAGCAGCTTGGACGTGAACACTGAAGCTTTCTTT.

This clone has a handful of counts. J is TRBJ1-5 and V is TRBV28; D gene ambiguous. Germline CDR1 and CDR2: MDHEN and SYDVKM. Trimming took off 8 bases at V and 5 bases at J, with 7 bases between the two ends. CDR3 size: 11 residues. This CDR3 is CASGQHQPQHF. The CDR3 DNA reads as TGTGCCAGCGGGCAGCATCAGCCCCAGCATTTT.

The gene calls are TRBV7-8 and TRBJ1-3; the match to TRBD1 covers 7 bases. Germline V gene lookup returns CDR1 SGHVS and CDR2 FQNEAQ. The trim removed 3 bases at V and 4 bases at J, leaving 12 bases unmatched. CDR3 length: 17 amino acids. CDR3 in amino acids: CASSFPARGRGGNTIYF. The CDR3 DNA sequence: TGTGCCAGCAGCTTCCCGGCGAGGGGGCGAGGAGGAAACACCATATATTTT.

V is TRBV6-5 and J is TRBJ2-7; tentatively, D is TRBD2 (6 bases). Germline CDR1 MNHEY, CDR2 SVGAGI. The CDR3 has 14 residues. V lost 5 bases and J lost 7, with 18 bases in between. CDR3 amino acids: CASSHRGVKGEQYF. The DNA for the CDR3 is TGTGCCAGCAGTCACCGCGGGGTGAAAGGAGAGCAGTACTTC.

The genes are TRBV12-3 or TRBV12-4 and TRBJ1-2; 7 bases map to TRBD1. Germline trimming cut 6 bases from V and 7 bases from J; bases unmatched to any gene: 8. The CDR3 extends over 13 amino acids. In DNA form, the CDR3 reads TGTGCCAGCAGCCGCCTAAACAGGGGTGGCTACACCTTC. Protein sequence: CASSRLNRGGYTF.

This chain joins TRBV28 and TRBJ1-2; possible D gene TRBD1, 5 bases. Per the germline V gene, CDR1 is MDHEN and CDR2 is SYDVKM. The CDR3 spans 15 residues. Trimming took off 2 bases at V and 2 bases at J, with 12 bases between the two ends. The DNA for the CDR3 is TGTGCCAGCAGTTTAGGGGGTAGGGAGAACTATGGCTACACCTTC. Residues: CASSLGGRENYGYTF.

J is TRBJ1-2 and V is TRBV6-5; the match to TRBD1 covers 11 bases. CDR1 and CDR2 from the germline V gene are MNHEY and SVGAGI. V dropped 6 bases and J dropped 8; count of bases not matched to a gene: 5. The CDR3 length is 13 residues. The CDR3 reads CASSRDRGLGYTF. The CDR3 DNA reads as TGTGCCAGCAGCCGGGACAGGGGGTTAGGCTACACCTTC.